This T cell receptor beta chain comes out of a study of blood T cell repertoires in COVID-19. Profiled with immunoSEQ multiplex PCR; TCRdb holds only in-frame clones, not every one. The sample carries about 120,000 clones, less than 90% recorded once. Per germline, CDR1 SGHVS and CDR2 FQNEAQ. CDR3 size: 17 residues. Trimming shortened V by 5 bases and J by 0 bases, and 17 bases separated the two germline ends. The receptor's source is an elderly man with active or convalescent COVID-19. J is TRBJ1-3 and V is TRBV7-8, with D unresolved. Sequencing input: peripheral blood. The CDR3 DNA sequence: TGTGCCAGCAGCCACGTGCGGGCACCTGGCTCTGGAAACACCATATATTTT. It is translated as CASSHVRAPGSGNTIYF. The full variable domain, its missing parts supplied by reference TRBV7-8 and TRBJ1-3, is GAGVSQSPRYKVAKRGQDVALRCDPISGHVSLFWYQQALGQGPEFLTYFQNEAQLDKSGLPSDRFFAERPEGSVSTLKIQRTQQEDSAVYLCASSHVRAPGSGNTIYFGEGSWLTVV.